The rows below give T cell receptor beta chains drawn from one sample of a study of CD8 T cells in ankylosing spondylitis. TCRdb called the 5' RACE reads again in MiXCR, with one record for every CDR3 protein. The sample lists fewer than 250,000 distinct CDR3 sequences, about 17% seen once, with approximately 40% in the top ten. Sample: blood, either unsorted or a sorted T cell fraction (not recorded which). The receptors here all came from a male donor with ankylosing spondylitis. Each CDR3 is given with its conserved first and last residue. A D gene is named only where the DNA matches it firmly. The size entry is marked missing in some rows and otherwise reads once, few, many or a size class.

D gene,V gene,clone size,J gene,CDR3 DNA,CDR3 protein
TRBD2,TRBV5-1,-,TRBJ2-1,TGCGCCAGCAGCTTAGCGGGGGTGGATGAGCAGTTCTTC,CASSLAGVDEQFF
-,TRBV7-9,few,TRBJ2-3,TGTGCCAGCAGCCCCTTTGACGTCGACACAGATACGCAGTATTTT,CASSPFDVDTDTQYF
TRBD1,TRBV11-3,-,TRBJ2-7,TGTGCCAGCAGCTCGACAGGGGACTACGAGCAGTACTTC,CASSSTGDYEQYF
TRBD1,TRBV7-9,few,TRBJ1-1,TGTGCCAGCAGTACAACCGGGACAGGGTACACTGAAGCTTTCTTT,CASSTTGTGYTEAFF
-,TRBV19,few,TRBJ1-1,TGTGCCAGTAGCATAAACCCGGGACACAACACTGAAGCTTTCTTT,CASSINPGHNTEAFF
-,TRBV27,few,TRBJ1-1,TGTGCCAGCAGTTTAGGGTGGGGGCTCCCTAGAGCTTTCTTT,CASSLGWGLPRAFF
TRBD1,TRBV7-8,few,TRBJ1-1,TGTGCCAGCAGCTTAGTTCCGGGACAGGGGTATCACACTGAAGCTTTCTTT,CASSLVPGQGYHTEAFF
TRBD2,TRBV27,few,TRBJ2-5,TGTGCCAGCAGCCCAGCGGGGGGCTTTGGAGAAGAGACCCAGTACTTC,CASSPAGGFGEETQYF
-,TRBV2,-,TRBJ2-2,TGTGCCAGCAGTGGGTCGGGCCGGGAGCTGTTTTTT,CASSGSGRELFF
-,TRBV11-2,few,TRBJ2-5,TGTGCCAGCAGCCTTTTAACGTACCAAGAGACCCAGTACTTC,CASSLLTYQETQYF
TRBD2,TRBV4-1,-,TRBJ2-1,TGCGCCAGCAGCCCCGGACTAGCGAAAGGAGGGGCCAATGAGCAGTTCTTC,CASSPGLAKGGANEQFF
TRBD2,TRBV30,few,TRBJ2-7,TGTGCCTCGGGTCGGGGGGGATCCTACGAGCAGTACTTC,CASGRGGSYEQYF
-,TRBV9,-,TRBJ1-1,TGTGCCAGCAGCGTGGGAGGGGCCGTGGAAGCTTTCTTT,CASSVGGAVEAFF
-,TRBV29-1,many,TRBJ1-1,TGCAGCGTTGCCGGCAGCCCGGGAACTGAAGCTTTCTTT,CSVAGSPGTEAFF
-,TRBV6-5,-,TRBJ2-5,TGTGCCAGCAGTTACTCCTGGGGGGAGACCCAGTACTTC,CASSYSWGETQYF
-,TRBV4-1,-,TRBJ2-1,TGCGCCAGCAGCCCGAGACTAGTCAGTGATGAGCAGTTCTTC,CASSPRLVSDEQFF
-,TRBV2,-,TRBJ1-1,TGTGCCACCGGAGAGAACACTGAAGCTTTCTTT,CATGENTEAFF
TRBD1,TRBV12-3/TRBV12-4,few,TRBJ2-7,TGTGCCAGCACGACAGGGAACACCTACGAGCAGTACTTC,CASTTGNTYEQYF
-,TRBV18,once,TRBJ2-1,TGTGCCAGCTCACCAGGGGCAACCTACAATGAGCAGTTCTTC,CASSPGATYNEQFF
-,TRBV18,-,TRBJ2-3,TGTGCCAGCTCACCACTTTTTGGGAGCAATACATCTAGCACAGATACGCAGTATTTT,CASSPLFGSNTSSTDTQYF
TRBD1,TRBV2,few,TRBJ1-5,TGTGCCAGCAGTTGGACAGGGGGGAGCAATCAGCCCCAGCATTTT,CASSWTGGSNQPQHF
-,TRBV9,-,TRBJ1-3,TGTGCCAGCAGCGTAGGAGTTGAACCCTCTGGAAACACCATATATTTT,CASSVGVEPSGNTIYF